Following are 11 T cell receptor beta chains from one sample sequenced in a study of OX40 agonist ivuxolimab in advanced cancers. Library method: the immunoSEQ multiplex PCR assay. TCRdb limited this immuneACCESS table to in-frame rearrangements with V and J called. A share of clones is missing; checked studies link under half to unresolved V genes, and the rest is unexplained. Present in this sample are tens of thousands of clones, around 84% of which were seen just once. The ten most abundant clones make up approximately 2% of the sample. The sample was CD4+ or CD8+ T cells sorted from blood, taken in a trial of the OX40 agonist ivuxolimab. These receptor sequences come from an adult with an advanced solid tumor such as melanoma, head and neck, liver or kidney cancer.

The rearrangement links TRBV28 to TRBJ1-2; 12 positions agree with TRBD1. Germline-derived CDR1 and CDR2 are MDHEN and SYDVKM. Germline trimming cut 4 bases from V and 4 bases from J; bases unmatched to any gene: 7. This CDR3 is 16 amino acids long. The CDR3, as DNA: TGTGCCAGCAGTTCCCCGGGACAGGGGGCCAGCTATGGCTACACCTTC. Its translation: CASSSPGQGASYGYTF.

The CDR3 loop is CAIRRDTGGETQYF. CDR3 in DNA: TGTGCCATCAGAAGGGACACAGGGGGAGAGACCCAGTACTTC. The chain joins TRBV10-3 to TRBJ2-5; 8 bases are a match to TRBD1. The germline CDR1 and CDR2 sequences are ENHRY and SYGVKD. This CDR3 spans 14 amino acids. V lost 6 bases, J lost 4 bases, and 7 bases stayed unmatched.

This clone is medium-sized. CDR3 amino acids: CASSPPGKTYEQYF. CDR3 sequence (DNA): TGTGCCAGCAGCCCCCCTGGAAAGACCTACGAGCAGTACTTC. The chain links TRBV4-2 to TRBJ2-7; D not certain. The CDR3 covers 14 residues. The V gene lost 4 bases and the J gene lost 2 bases, with 12 bases spanning the gap. Germline V gene sequence: CDR1 LGHNA, CDR2 YNFKEQ.

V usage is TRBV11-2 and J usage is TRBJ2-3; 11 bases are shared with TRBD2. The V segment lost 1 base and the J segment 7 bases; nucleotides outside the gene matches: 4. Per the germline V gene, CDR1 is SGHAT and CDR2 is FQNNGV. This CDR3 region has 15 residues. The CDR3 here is CASSLVSSGRNTQYF. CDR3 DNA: TGTGCCAGCAGCTTAGTTTCTAGCGGGAGGAATACGCAGTATTTT.

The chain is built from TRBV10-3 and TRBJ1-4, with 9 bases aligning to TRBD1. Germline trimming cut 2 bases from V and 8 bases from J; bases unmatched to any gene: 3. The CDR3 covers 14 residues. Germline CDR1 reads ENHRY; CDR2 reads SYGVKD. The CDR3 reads CAISEGTGSEKLFF. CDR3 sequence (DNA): TGTGCCATCAGTGAGGGGACAGGGTCGGAAAAACTGTTTTTT.

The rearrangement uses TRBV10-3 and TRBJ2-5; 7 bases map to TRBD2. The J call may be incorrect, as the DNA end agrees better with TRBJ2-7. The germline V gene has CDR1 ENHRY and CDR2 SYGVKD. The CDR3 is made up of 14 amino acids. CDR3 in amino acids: CAIRNHSGGYEQYF. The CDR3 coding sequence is TGTGCCATCAGAAACCACTCCGGGGGGTACGAGCAGTACTTC.

The CDR3 bases are TGTGCCAGCAGTTTCTCCGGGACCAACACAGATACGCAGTATTTT. Translated: CASSFSGTNTDTQYF. This chain connects TRBV2 to TRBJ2-3; perhaps D is TRBD1 or TRBD2 (5 bases each). Germline CDR1 SNHLY, CDR2 FYNNEI. Trimming left V 5 bases short and J 2 bases short, with 14 bases between. The CDR3 length is 15 residues.

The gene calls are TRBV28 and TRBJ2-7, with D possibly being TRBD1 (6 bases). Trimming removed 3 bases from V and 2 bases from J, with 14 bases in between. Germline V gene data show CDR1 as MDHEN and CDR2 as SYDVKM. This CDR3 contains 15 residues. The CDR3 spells CASSFGLRGTYEQYF. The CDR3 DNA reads TGTGCCAGCAGTTTTGGTCTGAGGGGGACCTACGAGCAGTACTTC.

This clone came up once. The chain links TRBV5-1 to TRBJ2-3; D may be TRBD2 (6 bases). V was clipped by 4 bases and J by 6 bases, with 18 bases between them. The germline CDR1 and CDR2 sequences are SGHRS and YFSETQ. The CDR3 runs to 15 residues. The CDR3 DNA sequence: TGCGCCAGCAGCACCCAACCGACTAGTTCGGATACGCAGTATTTT. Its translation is CASSTQPTSSDTQYF.

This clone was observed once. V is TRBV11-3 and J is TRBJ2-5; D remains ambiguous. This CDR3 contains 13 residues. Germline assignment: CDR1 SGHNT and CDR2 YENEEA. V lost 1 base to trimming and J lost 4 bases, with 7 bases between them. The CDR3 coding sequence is TGTGCCAGCAGCTTAGGATTGTCAGAGACCCAGTACTTC. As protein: CASSLGLSETQYF.

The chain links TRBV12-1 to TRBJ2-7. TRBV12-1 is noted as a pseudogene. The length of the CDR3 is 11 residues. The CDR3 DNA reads TGTGCCAGCAGCCAGCAAGCCGAGCAGTACTTC. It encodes CASSQQAEQYF.